Below, one T cell receptor (beta chain) is given with its context. The specificity of this receptor is unknown. Base qualities are not at hand, and no much larger clone is one base apart. TCRbeta CDR3 regions were amplified from genomic DNA using the immunoSEQ Assay, a bias-controlled multiplex PCR. The study's own analysis went as follows. The number of nucleated cells in each sample was estimated from the amplification of reference gene primers within the assay. Sequence reads were collapsed and filtered to measure the absolute abundance of every unique TCRbeta CDR3 rearrangement. For each sample, productive Simpson clonality was calculated by taking the square root of Simpson's diversity index across productive rearrangements. TCRdb carries this immuneACCESS record with in-frame sequences only. Its versions omit some clonotypes, under half of them owing to an unresolved V gene in the studies checked, with the rest unexplained. V and J calls and clone size are copied from that table; D and trimming were computed from the DNA. This sample has about 290,000 clones in its table, and roughly 91% of those were observed once. 11% of the sample is held by the ten biggest clonotypes.

This specimen comes from a study of blood T cell repertoires in COVID-19 (dated by TCRdb to 2019 to 2021). In the study overall: Samples covering the acute and convalescent phases of COVID-19 were provided by collaborators in the United States, Italy and Spain. The prospective study material was composed of cDNA or gDNA derived from T cells, B-cell-depleted T cells, or PBMCs. Deeply sampled blood TCRbeta repertoires from subjects exposed to, actively infected with, or recovered from COVID-19 were included in the dataset. A freely available public database, intended as a resource for researchers studying the immune response to SARS-CoV-2, is where the repertoires were released. Samples came from the ongoing ImmuneRACE study (first 160 participants) plus 1,254 subjects from 6 global collaborators. Sample metadata almost always included a de-identified subject ID, COVID-19 status, age in years and sex. HLA class I and class II types, where available, came from metadata supplied by the sample provider rather than from assay-based typing.

V is cut by 6 bases and J by 0 bases, and the space between the germline ends is 12 bases. The CDR3 measures 15 amino acids from cysteine to phenylalanine. Only CDR3 DNA remains: 45 bases, in frame from the first base. CDR1 and CDR2 were assigned from the germline V gene as SGHTA and FQGNSA. Broad study findings and their caveats: The amount of clinical and demographic metadata varied by source and participant and was provided uncurated.

One collaborating source in Seattle enrolled patients while the patients were actively infected and followed the patients over time throughout the course of disease. Whole blood was collected in K2EDTA tubes by collaborating institutions according to the institutions' own protocols. For TCRbeta analysis, collaborators shipped samples in one of three forms: frozen whole blood, isolated PBMCs, or DNA extracted from either of those sample types. The material sequenced was peripheral blood. This receptor was obtained from a woman between 25 and 40 years old with COVID-19, enrolled during active disease. Recombination linked TRBV7-2 to TRBJ1-3, with the D gene too uncertain to name. The DNA sequence reads TGTGCCAGCAGTCCAGACCGGAGCTCTGGAAACACCATATATTTT. It translates to CASSPDRSSGNTIYF.